This T cell receptor beta chain is from a study of Graves' ophthalmopathy and Graves' hyperthyroidism. Orbital computed tomography, thyroid ultrasound, TRAb, serum thyroxine and clinical symptoms formed the basis of diagnosis. This clonotype occurred many times. Its antigen is as yet unknown. Study findings and constraints: Blood also carried most expanded thyroid clonotypes exceeding 0.001 frequency.

V lost 3 bases, J lost 4 bases, and 12 bases lay in between. The CDR3 runs 14 residues. RNA transcripts were the template, and TCR beta CDR3 regions were amplified from them. The first-round RT-PCR employed HTBI primers together with the Qiagen OneStep RT-PCR kit. A multiplex PCR was then performed as the second round. TCRdb ran MiXCR on the multiplex PCR reads and lists one entry per CDR3 protein. The repertoire has about 620,000 distinct CDR3 sequences, about 20% of them found once; the top ten carry more than 5.5%. V gene TRBV12-3 or TRBV12-4 combines with J gene TRBJ2-5, with a tentative D call TRBD2 (7 bases). Specimen: peripheral blood. The source of this sequence is a young woman with stable Graves' hyperthyroidism. Some clones in this sample may be carry-over from other donors' samples. The CDR3 DNA reads TGTGCCAGCAGTTTGTCGGGGGGCAGAGAGACCCAGTACTTC. Its translation: CASSLSGGRETQYF.